The 4 T cell receptor beta chains below were found in one sample sequenced in a study of OX40 agonist ivuxolimab in advanced cancers. The assay was immunoSEQ multiplex PCR, and TCRdb's table has in-frame clones only and misses some. The sample gives about 77,000 clones, over 85% of which show up once; more than 4.5% is in the top ten. Sequencing was performed on CD4+ or CD8+ T cells sorted from blood, taken in a trial of the OX40 agonist ivuxolimab. These receptors all come from an adult with an advanced solid tumor such as melanoma, head and neck, liver or kidney cancer.

The CDR3 region has the DNA TGTGCCAGCAGCACACCGACAGGGTTGAGGTACTTC. It yields the protein CASSTPTGLRYF. V gene TRBV7-2 combines with J gene TRBJ2-7, with 7 nucleotides matching TRBD1. J gave up 12 bases and V 5 bases, and 10 bases lay outside the gene matches. The CDR3 is 12 amino acids. Germline lookup yields CDR1 SGHTA and CDR2 FQGNSA.

The DNA of the CDR3 is TGTGCCAGCAGCGTGACTAGCGGGATTGCAACAGATACGCAGTATTTT. Translated: CASSVTSGIATDTQYF. The chain recombines TRBV9 with TRBJ2-3; 11 nucleotides align to TRBD2. With V trimmed by 2 bases and J by 3 bases, 5 bases remained unmatched. Germline lookup yields CDR1 SGDLS and CDR2 YYNGEE. CDR3 size: 16 residues.

The chain joins TRBV30 to TRBJ1-3; a possible D gene is TRBD1 (6 bases). In germline, CDR1 is GTSNPN, CDR2 SVGIG (reference sequence). Between the trimmed V and J ends, which lost 4 bases and 0 bases, there was a span of 10 bases. The CDR3 runs to 14 residues. DNA for the CDR3: TGTGCCTGGACCCGGACAGCCTCTGGAAACACCATATATTTT. This gives the protein CAWTRTASGNTIYF. The full variable domain, rest sourced from reference TRBV30 and TRBJ1-3, is SQTIHQWPATLVQPVGSPLSLECTVEGTSNPNLYWYRQAAGRGLQLLFYSVGIGQISSEVPQNLSASRPQDRQFILSSKKLLLSDSGFYLCAWTRTASGNTIYFGEGSWLTVV.

This chain joins TRBV5-5 and TRBJ1-1; 10 positions agree with TRBD1. The CDR3 contains 17 residues. Per the germline V gene, CDR1 is SGHKS and CDR2 is YYEKEE (reference sequence). The V segment lost 4 bases and the J segment 5 bases; nucleotides outside the gene matches: 14. CDR3 residues: CASSNPTVGQGRTEAFF. The CDR3 DNA reads as TGTGCCAGCAGCAATCCAACCGTGGGACAGGGGAGAACTGAAGCTTTCTTT.